Listed below are T cell receptor beta chains from one sample, sequenced in a study of cytomegalovirus exposure and HLA in healthy donors. TCRdb keeps only in-frame clones here, not all; method: immunoSEQ multiplex PCR. The sample consists of some 170,000 clones, approximately 87% of them appearing once. The specimen was PBMCs. The receptors were gathered from a woman in her thirties in good health and CMV-seronegative. CDR3s include the opening cysteine and the closing phenylalanine or tryptophan. The order of the fields is J gene, D gene, V gene, clone size, CDR3 protein, CDR3 DNA. The D gene is left open where the match is weak. Some rows have no size entry. The others give once, few or many, or a class for an expanded clone.

J: TRBJ2-3; D: TRBD2; V: TRBV5-1; size: NA; CDR3: CASSLRTSGDTQYF; DNA: TGCGCCAGCAGCTTACGGACTAGCGGAGATACGCAGTATTTT
J: TRBJ2-3; D: NA; V: TRBV7-3; size: NA; CDR3: CASSLMGPSTDTQYF; DNA: TGTGCCAGCAGCTTAATGGGCCCGAGCACAGATACGCAGTATTTT
J: TRBJ2-1; D: TRBD2; V: TRBV9; size: NA; CDR3: CASSVGEGRDSTRNGEQFF; DNA: TGTGCCAGCAGCGTGGGGGAGGGCCGGGATAGTACTCGCAACGGTGAGCAGTTCTTC
J: TRBJ1-1; D: NA; V: TRBV5-5; size: NA; CDR3: CASTQTSTLNTEAFF; DNA: TGTGCCAGCACCCAAACCAGTACTTTGAACACTGAAGCTTTCTTT
J: TRBJ1-1; D: NA; V: TRBV11-2; size: NA; CDR3: CASSLIDRATEAFF; DNA: TGTGCCAGCAGCTTAATAGACAGAGCCACTGAAGCTTTCTTT
J: TRBJ2-5; D: NA; V: TRBV4-3; size: NA; CDR3: CASSRSPGLQETQYF; DNA: TGCGCCAGCAGTCGCAGCCCGGGCCTCCAAGAGACCCAGTACTTC
J: TRBJ1-6; D: TRBD1; V: TRBV25-1; size: NA; CDR3: CASSANTGGNSPLHF; DNA: TGTGCCAGCAGTGCTAACACAGGGGGCAATTCACCCCTCCACTTT
J: TRBJ2-3; D: NA; V: TRBV27; size: NA; CDR3: CASSPIPGEATDTQYF; DNA: TGTGCCAGCAGCCCTATACCCGGGGAGGCGACAGATACGCAGTATTTT
J: TRBJ1-3; D: TRBD1; V: TRBV6-5; size: NA; CDR3: CASRRGTDSGNTIYF; DNA: TGTGCCAGCAGGCGCGGGACAGACTCTGGAAACACCATATATTTT
J: TRBJ2-3; D: NA; V: TRBV6-4; size: NA; CDR3: CASSKTGRGDTQYF; DNA: TGTGCCAGCTCAAAGACAGGGAGGGGAGATACGCAGTATTTT
J: TRBJ2-7; D: TRBD2; V: TRBV5-6; size: NA; CDR3: CASSLWGGNPYEQYF; DNA: TGTGCCAGCAGCTTGTGGGGGGGGAACCCCTACGAGCAGTACTTC
J: TRBJ1-1; D: NA; V: TRBV7-9; size: NA; CDR3: CASSLSGTNTEAFF; DNA: TGTGCCAGCAGCCTTTCCGGGACAAACACTGAAGCTTTCTTT
J: TRBJ1-6; D: NA; V: TRBV23-1; size: NA; CDR3: CASTGEPLHF; DNA: TGCGCCAGCACTGGGGAACCCCTCCACTTT
J: TRBJ2-1; D: NA; V: TRBV4-3; size: NA; CDR3: CASSQVVRSYNEQFF; DNA: TGCGCCAGCAGCCAAGTGGTCCGCTCCTACAATGAGCAGTTCTTC
J: TRBJ2-7; D: NA; V: TRBV6-1; size: few; CDR3: CASGDEQYF; DNA: TGTGCCAGCGGGGACGAGCAGTACTTC
J: TRBJ1-1; D: NA; V: TRBV7-3; size: NA; CDR3: CASSLGIRGEAFF; DNA: TGTGCCAGCAGCTTGGGAATCCGGGGGGAAGCTTTCTTT
J: TRBJ2-1; D: TRBD2; V: TRBV27; size: NA; CDR3: CASSLYRGSSYNEQFF; DNA: TGTGCCAGCAGTTTATATCGCGGGAGTTCCTACAATGAGCAGTTCTTC
J: TRBJ2-1; D: TRBD1; V: TRBV5-4; size: NA; CDR3: CASSGDRGRNEQFF; DNA: TGTGCCAGCAGCGGGGACAGGGGGCGCAATGAGCAGTTCTTC
J: TRBJ2-1; D: NA; V: TRBV6-6; size: NA; CDR3: CASSRSSAAGFQFF; DNA: TGTGCCAGCAGTCGATCCTCGGCGGCCGGGTTTCAGTTCTTC
J: TRBJ2-7; D: NA; V: TRBV6-6; size: NA; CDR3: CASSYLEASYEQYF; DNA: TGTGCCAGCAGTTACTTAGAGGCTTCCTACGAGCAGTACTTC
J: TRBJ2-3; D: TRBD1; V: TRBV11-2; size: NA; CDR3: CASSPTGSDTQYF; DNA: TGTGCCAGCAGCCCGACAGGGTCCGATACGCAGTATTTT
J: TRBJ2-7; D: TRBD1; V: TRBV7-2; size: NA; CDR3: CASSLSDRVGPYEQYF; DNA: TGTGCCAGCAGCTTGTCGGACAGGGTGGGGCCCTACGAGCAGTACTTC
J: TRBJ2-1; D: TRBD2; V: TRBV7-6; size: NA; CDR3: CASSLDGTSGRGTYNEQFF; DNA: TGTGCCAGCAGCTTAGACGGGACTAGCGGGAGGGGTACCTACAATGAGCAGTTCTTC
J: TRBJ2-1; D: TRBD1; V: TRBV27; size: NA; CDR3: CASSPLTGDEQFF; DNA: TGTGCCAGCAGCCCCCTGACAGGGGATGAGCAGTTCTTC
J: TRBJ2-1; D: NA; V: TRBV27; size: NA; CDR3: CASSPRRGGNEQFF; DNA: TGTGCCAGCAGTCCCCGCAGGGGGGGGAATGAGCAGTTCTTC
J: TRBJ1-5; D: TRBD1; V: TRBV5-6; size: NA; CDR3: CASSFRTGGGNQPQHF; DNA: TGTGCCAGCAGCTTCCGGACAGGCGGGGGCAATCAGCCCCAGCATTTT
J: TRBJ1-1; D: NA; V: TRBV7-2; size: NA; CDR3: CASSAQTVALGAFF; DNA: TGTGCCAGCAGCGCCCAGACGGTGGCCCTTGGCGCTTTCTTT
J: TRBJ2-7; D: TRBD2; V: TRBV4-1; size: NA; CDR3: CASSQGGLAGVSSYEQYF; DNA: TGCGCCAGCAGCCAGGGGGGACTAGCGGGGGTAAGCTCCTACGAGCAGTACTTC
J: TRBJ2-1; D: TRBD2; V: TRBV18; size: NA; CDR3: CASSPVGLAGRNEQFF; DNA: TGTGCCAGCTCACCAGTGGGGCTAGCGGGGAGGAATGAGCAGTTCTTC
J: TRBJ1-3; D: NA; V: TRBV29-1; size: NA; CDR3: CSVELGSGNTIYF; DNA: TGCAGCGTTGAACTCGGCTCTGGAAACACCATATATTTT
J: TRBJ2-1; D: TRBD2; V: TRBV9; size: NA; CDR3: CASSVGASGNEQFF; DNA: TGTGCCAGCAGCGTCGGTGCTAGCGGGAATGAGCAGTTCTTC
J: TRBJ1-2; D: NA; V: TRBV19; size: NA; CDR3: CASSMEGDYGYTF; DNA: TGTGCCAGTAGTATGGAGGGGGACTATGGCTACACCTTC
J: TRBJ2-7; D: NA; V: TRBV28; size: NA; CDR3: CASSLKRFGGYEQYF; DNA: TGTGCCAGCAGCCTAAAGCGGTTCGGGGGTTACGAGCAGTACTTC
J: TRBJ1-3; D: NA; V: TRBV2; size: NA; CDR3: CASSGITGNTIYF; DNA: TGTGCCAGCAGTGGCATCACGGGAAACACCATATATTTT
J: TRBJ2-3; D: NA; V: TRBV19; size: NA; CDR3: CASSIDRGFTDTQYF; DNA: TGTGCCAGTAGTATAGATCGGGGGTTCACAGATACGCAGTATTTT
J: TRBJ1-5; D: NA; V: TRBV27; size: NA; CDR3: CASSIHRDQPQHF; DNA: TGTGCCAGCAGTATCCACAGGGATCAGCCCCAGCATTTT
J: TRBJ2-5; D: TRBD1; V: TRBV18; size: once; CDR3: CASSPSGTGNGGTQYF; DNA: TGTGCCAGCTCACCTTCCGGGACAGGGAATGGTGGGACCCAGTACTTC
J: TRBJ2-5; D: TRBD1; V: TRBV6-5; size: NA; CDR3: CASSYLATGGFETQYF; DNA: TGTGCCAGCAGTTACTTAGCTACAGGGGGCTTTGAGACCCAGTACTTC
J: TRBJ2-1; D: NA; V: TRBV7-2; size: NA; CDR3: CASSLVALREQFF; DNA: TGTGCCAGCAGCTTAGTAGCGCTCCGTGAGCAGTTCTTC
J: TRBJ2-1; D: NA; V: TRBV11-3; size: NA; CDR3: CASSLEFGQGYEQFF; DNA: TGTGCCAGCAGCTTAGAGTTCGGTCAGGGCTATGAGCAGTTCTTC
J: TRBJ2-7; D: TRBD2; V: TRBV18; size: NA; CDR3: CASSPVPGLVEQYF; DNA: TGTGCCAGCTCACCCGTCCCGGGACTAGTCGAACAGTACTTC
J: TRBJ2-6; D: NA; V: TRBV7-9; size: NA; CDR3: CASSFDSTFGFGANVLTF; DNA: TGTGCCAGCAGCTTTGACAGTACTTTTGGATTTGGGGCCAACGTCCTGACTTTC
J: TRBJ2-1; D: NA; V: TRBV25-1; size: NA; CDR3: CASSEYRGHKNQQFF; DNA: TGTGCCAGCAGTGAATATAGGGGACACAAAAACCAGCAGTTCTTC
J: TRBJ1-1; D: TRBD1; V: TRBV5-4; size: NA; CDR3: CASSFFPQGGRTEAFF; DNA: TGTGCCAGCAGCTTTTTCCCTCAGGGGGGTCGCACTGAAGCTTTCTTT
J: TRBJ2-1; D: NA; V: TRBV7-9; size: NA; CDR3: CASSPEGHEQFF; DNA: TGTGCCAGCAGTCCAGAAGGGCATGAGCAGTTCTTC
J: TRBJ2-3; D: NA; V: TRBV6-5; size: NA; CDR3: CASSRSQITDTQYF; DNA: TGTGCCAGCAGTCGCTCACAGATAACAGATACGCAGTATTTT
J: TRBJ1-2; D: NA; V: TRBV7-2; size: NA; CDR3: CASSLEEHYGYTF; DNA: TGTGCCAGCAGCTTAGAGGAACACTATGGCTACACCTTC
J: TRBJ2-7; D: NA; V: TRBV11-1; size: once; CDR3: CASRAGNAYEQYF; DNA: TGTGCCAGCAGGGCAGGGAACGCCTACGAGCAGTACTTC
J: TRBJ1-3; D: NA; V: TRBV9; size: NA; CDR3: CASSPKQGLSGNTIYF; DNA: TGTGCCAGCAGCCCAAAACAGGGCCTCTCTGGAAACACCATATATTTT
J: TRBJ1-3; D: NA; V: TRBV7-8; size: NA; CDR3: CASSLRGSRTGNTIYF; DNA: TGTGCCAGCAGCTTACGGGGTTCTCGGACTGGAAACACCATATATTTT
J: TRBJ2-2; D: TRBD1; V: TRBV25-1; size: NA; CDR3: CASSASGTGATGELFF; DNA: TGTGCCAGCAGTGCCTCCGGGACAGGGGCGACCGGGGAGCTGTTTTTT
J: TRBJ2-3; D: NA; V: TRBV12-5; size: NA; CDR3: CASGLMGTDTQYF; DNA: TGTGCTAGTGGGTTGATGGGCACAGATACGCAGTATTTT
J: TRBJ1-2; D: NA; V: TRBV5-1; size: NA; CDR3: CASSPGEIHGYTF; DNA: TGCGCCAGCAGCCCCGGGGAAATCCACGGCTACACCTTC
J: TRBJ2-7; D: NA; V: TRBV5-4; size: NA; CDR3: CASSLGGSILYEQYF; DNA: TGTGCCAGCAGCTTGGGTGGTAGCATCCTCTACGAGCAGTACTTC
J: TRBJ2-3; D: NA; V: TRBV29-1; size: NA; CDR3: CSVEDQKTDTQYF; DNA: TGCAGCGTTGAAGATCAGAAAACAGATACGCAGTATTTT
J: TRBJ1-1; D: TRBD1; V: TRBV6-5; size: NA; CDR3: CASSYGAGGNTEAFF; DNA: TGTGCCAGCAGTTACGGGGCAGGGGGGAACACTGAAGCTTTCTTT
J: TRBJ2-1; D: NA; V: TRBV4-2; size: NA; CDR3: CASSQDYSASDDEQFF; DNA: TGTGCCAGCAGCCAAGATTATTCGGCTAGCGATGATGAGCAGTTCTTC
J: TRBJ1-5; D: NA; V: TRBV7-2; size: NA; CDR3: CASSLGKGQPQHF; DNA: TGTGCCAGCAGCTTGGGGAAGGGTCAGCCCCAGCATTTT
J: TRBJ2-7; D: NA; V: TRBV12-5; size: NA; CDR3: CASGYRPTNEQYF; DNA: TGTGCTAGTGGTTATAGGCCGACTAACGAGCAGTACTTC
J: TRBJ2-7; D: NA; V: TRBV19; size: NA; CDR3: CASSIVPSFNEQYF; DNA: TGTGCCAGTAGTATAGTTCCCAGTTTCAACGAGCAGTACTTC